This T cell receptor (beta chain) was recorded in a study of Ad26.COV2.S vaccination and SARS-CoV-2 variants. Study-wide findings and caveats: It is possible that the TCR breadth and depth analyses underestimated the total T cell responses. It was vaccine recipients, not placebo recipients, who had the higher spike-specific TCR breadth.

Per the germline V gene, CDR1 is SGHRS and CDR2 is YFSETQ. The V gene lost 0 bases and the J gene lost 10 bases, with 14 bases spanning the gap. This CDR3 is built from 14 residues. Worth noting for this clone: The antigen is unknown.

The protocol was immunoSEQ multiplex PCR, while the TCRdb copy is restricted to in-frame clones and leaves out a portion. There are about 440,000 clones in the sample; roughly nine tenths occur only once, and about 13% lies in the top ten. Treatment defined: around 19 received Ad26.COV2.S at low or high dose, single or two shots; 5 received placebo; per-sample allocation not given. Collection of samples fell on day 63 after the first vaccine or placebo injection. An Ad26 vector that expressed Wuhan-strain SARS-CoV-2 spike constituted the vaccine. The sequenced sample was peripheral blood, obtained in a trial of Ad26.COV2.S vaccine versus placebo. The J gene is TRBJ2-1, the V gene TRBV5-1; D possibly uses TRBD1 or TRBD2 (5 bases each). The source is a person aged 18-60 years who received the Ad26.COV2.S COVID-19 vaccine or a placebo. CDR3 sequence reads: CASSLDGTSAEQFF. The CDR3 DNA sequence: TGCGCCAGCAGCTTGGACGGGACCTCAGCAGAGCAGTTCTTC.